This T cell receptor beta chain originates from a study of beta chain features in type 1 diabetes. General observations from the study: Moderate but significant shortening of TCRB CDR3s was recorded in all four CD4+ subsets from Type 1 diabetes patients. Across patients, naive, central memory and Treg TCRB repertoires exhibited apparently greater similarity than was observed across healthy donors. Type 1 diabetes patients showed fewer insertions and more deletions at VDJ junctions.

Germline values: CDR1 MDHEN, CDR2 SYDVKM. This CDR3 is 15 amino acids long. Trimming stripped 4 bases from V and 6 bases from J, with 15 bases between. Comments on this clone: Its antigen remains unknown.

Cells sorted by CD45RO/CCR7/CD25/CD127/CD95/CD27 comprised CD4+ naive, central memory, regulatory and stem cell-like memory cells. Expressed TCRB transcripts got sequenced, as all isolated RNA was reverse transcribed. Only in-frame clones appear in the TCRdb table, and some are missing; sequencing was by immunoSEQ multiplex PCR. The repertoire holds 120,000 to 150,000 clones, with less than 9% as singletons. The specimen was central memory CD4+ T cells from blood. This clonotype originated in a woman aged 25 to 39 in good health. This chain connects TRBV28 to TRBJ1-4; D call uncertain. This CDR3 reads CASSSNRWEDEKLFF. The CDR3 DNA reads TGTGCCAGCAGTTCCAATCGATGGGAGGATGAAAAACTGTTTTTT.